Shown below are 27 T cell receptor beta chains from a single sample sequenced in a study of blood T cell repertoires in COVID-19. TCRdb's table, derived via immunoSEQ multiplex PCR, lists solely in-frame clones and lacks some. Among more than 400,000 clones listed, roughly 91% were seen once. The sample comprised PBMCs or T cells enriched from blood (not recorded which). Receptor source: a man in his late teens or twenties who had recovered from COVID-19.

The V and J genes are TRBV7-9 and TRBJ2-5; 8 bases map to TRBD1. The CDR3 length is 17 residues. The germline V gene has CDR1 SEHNR and CDR2 FQNEAQ (reference sequence). With V trimmed by 5 bases and J by 3 bases, 14 bases remained unmatched. The CDR3, as DNA: TGTGCCAGCAGCCCGCGGGACAGGCGTTACAATAAAGAGACCCAGTACTTC. It encodes CASSPRDRRYNKETQYF.

This chain joins TRBV5-1 and TRBJ2-2, with TRBD2 identical over 13 bases. Trimming at V came to 3 bases and at J to 6 bases, leaving 5 bases not matched to a gene. Per the germline V gene, CDR1 is SGHRS and CDR2 is YFSETQ. The CDR3 length is 16 residues. CDR3 amino acids: CASSYGTSGISGELFF. The CDR3 coding sequence is TGCGCCAGCAGCTACGGGACTAGCGGGATTTCCGGGGAGCTGTTTTTT.

The chain joins TRBV7-3 to TRBJ1-2; D might be TRBD1 (5 bases). V was trimmed by 5 bases and J by 11 bases, leaving 12 bases between them. CDR1 and CDR2 (germline): SGHTA, FQGTGA. The CDR3 has 11 amino acids. CDR3: CASSPVGGYTF. CDR3 coding DNA: TGTGCCAGCAGCCCCGTGGGGGGTTACACCTTC.

This clone was recorded only once. CDR3 loop: CASSPDRGIGSYNSPLHF. CDR3 coding DNA: TGTGCCAGCAGTCCGGACAGGGGGATCGGCTCCTATAATTCACCCCTCCACTTT. The genes are TRBV27 and TRBJ1-6, with 10 bases aligning to TRBD1. J lost 0 bases, V lost 5 bases, and 7 bases had no gene match. The CDR3 runs 18 residues. Germline CDR1 reads MNHEY; CDR2 reads SMNVEV (reference sequence).

The J gene is TRBJ2-1, the V gene TRBV19; 16 bases align to TRBD2. This CDR3 region has 16 residues. V trimming: 7 bases; J trimming: 5 bases; junction bases outside the gene matches: 5. The V gene's germline CDR1 is LNHDA and CDR2 SQIVND (reference sequence). The CDR3 DNA follows: TGTGCCAGTATGGGACTAGCGGGGGGGCCGGACAATGAGCAGTTCTTC. The encoded protein is CASMGLAGGPDNEQFF.

This rearrangement joins TRBV10-3 to TRBJ1-4; TRBD1 aligns across 11 bases. V gave up 8 bases and J gave up 5 bases; unmatched junction bases: 4. Germline V gives CDR1 ENHRY, CDR2 SYGVKD. The CDR3 runs 14 residues. In nucleotides, the CDR3 is TGTGCCATCGGGACAGGGGGTATAAATGAAAAACTGTTTTTT. Protein sequence: CAIGTGGINEKLFF.

V and J are TRBV9 and TRBJ2-3; maybe TRBD1 (6 bases). Germline CDR1 reads SGDLS; CDR2 reads YYNGEE. Trimming removed 0 bases from V and 2 bases from J, with 13 bases in between. The CDR3 has 16 residues. The DNA for the CDR3 is TGTGCCAGCAGCGTAGTGGCAGGGGATCACACAGATACGCAGTATTTT. As protein: CASSVVAGDHTDTQYF.

The CDR3: CASIRSQDNSPLHF. DNA of the CDR3: TGTGCCAGCATTCGGTCGCAGGATAATTCACCCCTCCACTTT. The chain joins TRBV6-5 to TRBJ1-6; no clear D. CDR3 length: 14 residues. CDR1 MNHEY and CDR2 SVGAGI come from the germline V gene. V lost 7 bases and J 5 bases, leaving 12 bases between the germline ends.

The chain joins TRBV29-1 to TRBJ2-1; D perhaps matches TRBD1 (7 bases). The CDR3 has 13 amino acids. Germline V lookup: CDR1 SQVTM, CDR2 ANQGSEA. Between the trimmed V and J ends, which lost 7 bases and 3 bases, there was a span of 13 bases. Here the CDR3 reads CSGQGGDYNEQFF. The DNA for the CDR3 is TGCAGCGGTCAGGGGGGTGACTACAATGAGCAGTTCTTC.

The CDR3 DNA reads as TGTGCCAGCGGAAGACTAGCGGGGGATCAAGAGACCCAGTACTTC. This translates into CASGRLAGDQETQYF. J is TRBJ2-5 and V is TRBV4-2, with TRBD2 identical over 12 bases. Trimming removed 8 bases from V and 2 bases from J; junction bases left unmatched: 6. The CDR3 covers 15 residues. CDR1 is LGHNA, CDR2 YNFKEQ, per germline.

V and J are TRBV4-2 and TRBJ2-5; 7 nucleotides line up with TRBD2. The ends lost 1 base at V and 3 bases at J; junction bases unmatched: 8. The length of the CDR3 is 16 residues. Looked up from germline, CDR1 is LGHNA and CDR2 is YNFKEQ. The CDR3 DNA follows: TGTGCCAGCAGCCAAGTCGGGACGGGAGGAAAAGAGACCCAGTACTTC. Translation gives CASSQVGTGGKETQYF.

The genes are TRBV27 and TRBJ1-5; maybe TRBD1 (6 bases). The CDR3 totals 16 residues. Germline CDR1 and CDR2: MNHEY and SMNVEV (reference sequence). Trimming stripped 2 bases from V and 2 bases from J, with 13 bases between. The CDR3 DNA reads as TGTGCCAGCAGTTTAAGGTCGCGACAGGGCAATCAGCCCCAGCATTTT. Translated: CASSLRSRQGNQPQHF.

This clone was seen a few times. The chain combines TRBV9 with TRBJ1-1; a possible D gene is TRBD1 (5 bases). V shed 1 base and J shed 1 base, with 14 bases lying between them. The germline CDR1 and CDR2 sequences are SGDLS and YYNGEE. This CDR3 is 16 amino acids long. CDR3 loop: CASSVNGGTWNTEAFF. CDR3 nucleotide sequence: TGTGCCAGCAGCGTAAACGGGGGGACCTGGAACACTGAAGCTTTCTTT.

The CDR3 spells CASSSHRGRGEEKLFF. In DNA form, the CDR3 reads TGTGCCAGCAGTTCCCACCGCGGCAGGGGGGAAGAAAAACTGTTTTTT. The chain combines TRBV28 with TRBJ1-4; 7 bases match TRBD1. The CDR3 loop spans 16 amino acids. Trimming removed 4 bases from V and 8 bases from J; junction bases left unmatched: 13. CDR1 is MDHEN, CDR2 SYDVKM, per germline.

The chain links TRBV5-1 to TRBJ1-6, with D tentatively TRBD1 (5 bases). V dropped 0 bases and J dropped 14 bases, with 15 bases sitting between them. The CDR3 covers 14 residues. The germline V gene has CDR1 SGHRS and CDR2 YFSETQ. DNA for the CDR3: TGCGCCAGCAGCTTGGATTTCGACAGCTCTACCCTCCACTTT. Residues: CASSLDFDSSTLHF. Drawing the rest from reference TRBV5-1 and TRBJ1-6, the complete variable domain is KAGVTQTPRYLIKTRGQQVTLSCSPISGHRSVSWYQQTPGQGLQFLFEYFSETQRNKGNFPGRFSGRQFSNSRSEMNVSTLELGDSALYLCASSLDFDSSTLHFGNGTRLTVT.

The V and J genes are TRBV14 and TRBJ2-5; 7 bases align to TRBD1. Trimming at V came to 3 bases and at J to 4 bases, leaving 5 bases not matched to a gene. Germline-derived CDR1 and CDR2 are SGHDN and FVKESK. The CDR3 extends over 14 amino acids. CDR3 sequence: CASSQAGGGETQYF. Written as DNA, the CDR3 is TGTGCCAGCAGCCAGGCAGGGGGTGGAGAGACCCAGTACTTC.

This chain links TRBV10-1 with TRBJ2-7; 13 bases line up with TRBD2. Germline V CDR1 and CDR2: WNHNN, SYGVQD (reference sequence). The CDR3 covers 14 residues. V lost 6 bases and J lost 4; bases outside the gene matches: 3. The CDR3 here is CASSRTSGSYEQYF. CDR3 DNA sequence: TGCGCCAGCAGCAGGACTAGCGGGAGTTACGAGCAGTACTTC.

The gene calls are TRBV10-3 and TRBJ2-1, with D possibly TRBD1 on 6 matching bases. The CDR3 consists of 13 residues. CDR1 is ENHRY, CDR2 SYGVKD, per germline. Trimming took 7 bases from V and 8 from J, leaving 15 bases between them. CDR3 coding DNA: TGTGCCATCACTGGACAGCCCTGGGATGAGCAGTTCTTC. It codes for CAITGQPWDEQFF.

The chain combines TRBV7-6 with TRBJ2-1; 10 bases are shared with TRBD1. The CDR3 loop spans 15 amino acids. CDR1 is SGHVS, CDR2 FNYEAQ, per germline. The trim removed 6 bases at V and 6 bases at J, leaving 8 bases unmatched. The CDR3 DNA reads TGTGCCAGCAGTCCCGGGACAGGGGCGATCAATGAGCAGTTCTTC. Its protein is CASSPGTGAINEQFF.

This clone was observed at least ten times. V gene TRBV9 combines with J gene TRBJ1-2; D ambiguous. The CDR3 has 16 amino acids. V was clipped by 2 bases and J by 2 bases, with 16 bases between them. Germline V gene lookup returns CDR1 SGDLS and CDR2 YYNGEE. The CDR3 bases are TGTGCCAGCAGCGTCACGCCCCAACTTTCCAACTATGGCTACACCTTC. Amino acids: CASSVTPQLSNYGYTF.

The chain combines TRBV6-2 or TRBV6-3 with TRBJ2-1; 7 positions match TRBD2. After removal of 6 bases from V and 3 bases from J, the junction contained 8 bases not matched to a gene. Germline CDR1 MNHEY, CDR2 SVGEGT. The CDR3 spans 15 residues. For the CDR3, the DNA is TGTGCCAGCAGCCCTACTAGCGCATACTACAATGAGCAGTTCTTC. Translating gives CASSPTSAYYNEQFF.

This rearrangement joins TRBV5-1 to TRBJ2-1, with D possibly being TRBD2 (6 bases). CDR3 length equals 15 residues. Germline lookup yields CDR1 SGHRS and CDR2 YFSETQ. V was cut by 5 bases and J by 4 bases, with 16 bases left in between. This chain's CDR3 is CASRVSGPEYNEQFF. CDR3 in DNA: TGCGCCAGCAGGGTGAGCGGGCCGGAATACAATGAGCAGTTCTTC.

J is TRBJ1-2 and V is TRBV7-9; D is undetermined. This CDR3 region has 13 residues. The germline CDR1 and CDR2 sequences are SEHNR and FQNEAQ (reference sequence). V lost 2 bases to trimming and J lost 1 base, with 5 bases between them. The CDR3 DNA is TGTGCCAGCAGCTTAAACAGTAACTATGGCTACACCTTC. Protein sequence: CASSLNSNYGYTF.

The gene calls are TRBV13 and TRBJ1-1; D possibly corresponds to TRBD1 (6 bases). The germline CDR1 and CDR2 sequences are PRHDT and FYEKMQ (reference sequence). This CDR3 spans 15 amino acids. V was trimmed by 5 bases and J by 1 base, leaving 14 bases between them. The CDR3 sequence is CASSARDTKNTEAFF. The CDR3 coding sequence is TGTGCCAGCAGCGCCCGGGACACAAAGAACACTGAAGCTTTCTTT.

The chain links TRBV24-1 to TRBJ1-4, with 10 bases matching TRBD1. The CDR3 covers 16 residues. Germline V gene lookup returns CDR1 KGHDR and CDR2 SFDVKD. J gave up 6 bases and V 3 bases, and 6 bases lay outside the gene matches. The chain's CDR3 is CATSDPRQGAYEKLFF. CDR3 DNA: TGTGCCACCAGTGATCCCCGACAGGGGGCTTATGAAAAACTGTTTTTT.

The chain uses TRBV7-3 and TRBJ1-5; D not certain. V shed 0 bases and J shed 8 bases, with 8 bases lying between them. This CDR3 contains 13 residues. The germline CDR1 and CDR2 sequences are SGHTA and FQGTGA. The CDR3 protein is CASSLTRVEPQHF. The CDR3 DNA sequence: TGTGCCAGCAGCTTAACGAGGGTCGAGCCCCAGCATTTT.

The chain employs TRBV30 and TRBJ1-1; D unclear. Trimming took off 0 bases at V and 1 base at J, with 9 bases between the two ends. The germline V gene encodes CDR1 GTSNPN and CDR2 SVGIG (reference sequence). This CDR3 is 14 amino acids long. CDR3 protein: CAWSVRAANTEAFF. In DNA, the CDR3 is TGTGCCTGGAGTGTACGCGCTGCGAACACTGAAGCTTTCTTT.